A selection of T cell receptor beta chains follows, all from one sample in a study of cytomegalovirus exposure and HLA in healthy donors. Some clones are missing from TCRdb's copy, which holds only in-frame ones; the method was immunoSEQ multiplex PCR. The sample has approximately 150,000 clones; about three fifths are singletons. Sequencing used PBMCs. These receptors came from a woman in her sixties in good health and CMV-seropositive. Each CDR3 is given with its conserved first and last residue. Each record gives: clone size, J gene, D gene, V gene, CDR3 protein, CDR3 DNA. A D gene is named only where the DNA matches it firmly. Size values are once, few and many counts, or a class for expanded clones, and some rows have none.

abundance: few; j_gene: TRBJ2-1; d_gene: TRBD2; v_gene: TRBV18; CDR3aa: CASSRLAGNYNEQFF; CDR3nt: TGTGCCAGCTCCAGACTAGCGGGTAACTACAATGAGCAGTTCTTC
abundance: few; j_gene: TRBJ1-1; d_gene: NA; v_gene: TRBV27; CDR3aa: CASSIRRVNTEAFF; CDR3nt: TGTGCCAGCAGTATTAGACGGGTGAACACTGAAGCTTTCTTT
abundance: NA; j_gene: TRBJ1-1; d_gene: TRBD1; v_gene: TRBV7-9; CDR3aa: CASSGRQGFTEAFF; CDR3nt: TGTGCCAGCAGTGGTAGACAGGGGTTCACTGAAGCTTTCTTT
abundance: NA; j_gene: TRBJ1-5; d_gene: TRBD1; v_gene: TRBV2; CDR3aa: CASGGQGNSNQPQHF; CDR3nt: TGTGCCAGCGGGGGACAGGGGAATAGCAATCAGCCCCAGCATTTT
abundance: NA; j_gene: TRBJ2-1; d_gene: NA; v_gene: TRBV4-3; CDR3aa: CASSQGGGQAHSEQFF; CDR3nt: TGCGCCAGCAGCCAAGGGGGGGGACAGGCCCACAGTGAGCAGTTCTTC
abundance: NA; j_gene: TRBJ2-7; d_gene: TRBD2; v_gene: TRBV28; CDR3aa: CASSLVSGGRYEQYF; CDR3nt: TGTGCCAGCAGTTTGGTCAGCGGGGGGAGATACGAGCAGTACTTC
abundance: few; j_gene: TRBJ2-5; d_gene: NA; v_gene: TRBV5-1; CDR3aa: CASSFGRDAGGETQYF; CDR3nt: TGCGCCAGCAGCTTTGGGCGGGACGCCGGCGGGGAGACCCAGTACTTC
abundance: NA; j_gene: TRBJ1-3; d_gene: TRBD1; v_gene: TRBV4-2; CDR3aa: CASSQDRSGGNTIYF; CDR3nt: TGTGCCAGCAGCCAAGACCGGTCAGGGGGCAACACCATATATTTT
abundance: NA; j_gene: TRBJ2-1; d_gene: TRBD2; v_gene: TRBV30; CDR3aa: CAWSLLGLAGTYNEQFF; CDR3nt: TGTGCCTGGAGTCTTCTGGGACTAGCGGGAACCTACAATGAGCAGTTCTTC
abundance: NA; j_gene: TRBJ2-1; d_gene: TRBD2; v_gene: TRBV4-1; CDR3aa: CASSERLAGYTDNEQFF; CDR3nt: TGCGCCAGCAGCGAAAGACTAGCGGGATATACCGACAATGAGCAGTTCTTC
abundance: NA; j_gene: TRBJ2-1; d_gene: NA; v_gene: TRBV7-8; CDR3aa: CASSPAGPRTVF; CDR3nt: TGTGCCAGCAGCCCAGCAGGTCCTCGGACTGTCTTC